The 6 T cell receptor beta chains below were found in one sample sequenced in a study of shared T cell receptors in the human thymus. The assay was immunoSEQ multiplex PCR, and TCRdb's table has in-frame clones only and misses some. In the table there are roughly 660,000 clones, 85% to 90% of which are singletons. This sample was shared with a second study, whose subject was human thymus T cells.

The sequencing input was thymocytes. These TCRs come from a boy younger than two with a congenital heart defect.

The chain joins TRBV7-9 to TRBJ1-4; D is possibly TRBD1 (5 bases). This CDR3 has 14 residues. Germline CDR1 SEHNR, CDR2 FQNEAQ (reference sequence). Trimming shortened V by 1 base and J by 7 bases, and 10 bases separated the two germline ends. CDR3: CASSLGGGGEKLFF. Here the CDR3 DNA reads TGTGCCAGCAGCTTAGGGGGGGGAGGTGAAAAACTGTTTTTT.

V usage is TRBV11-2 and J usage is TRBJ2-7; D perhaps matches TRBD2 (5 bases). V gave up 2 bases and J gave up 0 bases, with 14 bases separating them. Germline CDR1 reads SGHAT; CDR2 reads FQNNGV. The CDR3 is made up of 16 amino acids. CDR3 DNA sequence: TGTGCCAGCAGCTTAAGGGCGGAGGCTAGCTCCTACGAGCAGTACTTC. Its protein is CASSLRAEASSYEQYF.

The chain couples TRBV10-1 to TRBJ2-7, with 9 bases matching TRBD1. Germline CDR1 WNHNN, CDR2 SYGVQD (reference sequence). J was trimmed by 3 bases and V by 4 bases; bases with no gene match: 7. CDR3 length: 15 amino acids. DNA for the CDR3: TGCGCCAGCAGTGCTAGGACAGGGGTCCGCTACGAGCAGTACTTC. This translates into CASSARTGVRYEQYF.

This clone was observed once. The rearrangement uses TRBV7-5 and TRBJ2-7; the table's D call of TRBD1 was not tested on the DNA. TRBV7-5 is a listed pseudogene. The CDR3 runs 13 residues. The CDR3 DNA sequence: TGTGCCAGAAGCTTCGGACAGGGTCACGAGCAGTACTTC. It specifies CARSFGQGHEQYF.

The gene calls are TRBV4-1 and TRBJ2-5, with 15 bases aligning to TRBD2. V dropped 1 base and J dropped 2; count of bases not matched to a gene: 5. The CDR3 loop spans 18 amino acids. Germline-derived CDR1 and CDR2 are MGHRA and YSYEKL. CDR3 region: CASSQVGTSGRTQETQYF. Written as DNA, the CDR3 is TGCGCCAGCAGCCAAGTAGGGACTAGCGGGAGGACTCAAGAGACCCAGTACTTC.

V usage is TRBV6-1 and J usage is TRBJ1-2, with D possibly matching TRBD1 (6 bases). Per the germline V gene, CDR1 is MNHNS and CDR2 is SASEGT. This CDR3 is built from 12 residues. The V end lost 8 bases, the J end lost 5 bases, and 12 bases lay between the germline ends. In nucleotides, the CDR3 is TGTGCCAGCCTAAGGGGGTTATATGGCTACACCTTC. Protein product: CASLRGLYGYTF.